This T cell receptor beta chain was retrieved from a study of molecular identifiers for immune sequencing clone quantification. About the research overall: Replicate RNA came from 20,000 or 100,000 naive CD8 cells and was split five ways, and four parts were sequenced.

Libraries of bulk TCR were made by previously described methods (with listed TCR primers). One entry per CDR3 protein results from TCRdb running MiXCR on the PCR reads. The sample consists of under 650,000 distinct CDR3 sequences, just under 20% of them appearing once. General observations from the study: Jurkat TCR RNA that was spiked in from one cell was reportedly detectable among one million naive cells.

This clonotype was counted ten times or more. Its antigen is not identified. The TCR comes from a human donor in good health. Some libraries in this study had Jurkat cell RNA spiked in. The sequenced sample consisted of naive CD8+ T cells from blood, with Jurkat cell RNA spiked in. The subset was: FACS-sorted CD8+CD4-CCR7+CD45RA+ naive T cells.

CDR3 in amino acids: CASYSGIGTDTQYF. For the CDR3, the DNA is TGTGCCAGTTACAGCGGGATTGGGACAGATACGCAGTATTTT. This sequence joins TRBV28 and TRBJ2-3; 7 bases are shared with TRBD2. The ends lost 9 bases at V and 3 bases at J; junction bases unmatched: 9. This CDR3 contains 14 residues. CDR1 MDHEN and CDR2 SYDVKM come from the germline V gene.